This T cell receptor beta chain was profiled in a study of blood T cell repertoires in COVID-19. Study-level background: T cells, B-cell-depleted T cells, or PBMCs supplied cDNA or gDNA.

This clone occurred a few times. Sequencing was performed with immunoSEQ multiplex PCR; in TCRdb, only in-frame clones are kept and a portion is missing. The sample includes some 250,000 clones, roughly 88% of them seen just once. Sequencing was performed on peripheral blood. The sequence derives from a woman aged 25 to 39 with acute or convalescent COVID-19.

The CDR3 spells CASSYGQGYEQYF. CDR3 bases: TGTGCCAGCAGTTACGGACAGGGTTACGAGCAGTACTTC. The V call is TRBV27, the J call TRBJ2-7, with 8 bases fitting TRBD1. V was clipped by 4 bases and J by 4 bases; unmatched bases: 3. Germline lookup yields CDR1 MNHEY and CDR2 SMNVEV (reference sequence). This CDR3 contains 13 residues.